Included here is one TCR beta chain sequence, with context. Here immunoSEQ multiplex PCR was the method, and the copy in TCRdb shows in-frame clones only, minus some. The sample yields over 70,000 clones, approximately 85% seen once. The sample belongs to a study of blood T cell repertoires in COVID-19. Study details: The analysed material was cDNA or gDNA that came from T cells, B-cell-depleted T cells, or PBMCs.

Trimming removed 6 bases at V and 2 bases at J, with 19 bases between. Germline loops: CDR1 SGHNT, CDR2 YENEEA. The CDR3 contains 17 residues. The rearrangement uses TRBV11-3 and TRBJ2-2; maybe TRBD1 (6 bases). Source material: peripheral blood. This receptor was obtained from a man between 60 and 75 years old with COVID-19, enrolled during active disease. The CDR3 spells CASRQGLGAGNTGELFF. CDR3 DNA sequence: TGTGCCAGCAGACAGGGCCTGGGTGCGGGTAACACCGGGGAGCTGTTTTTT. Drawing the rest from reference TRBV11-3 and TRBJ2-2, the complete variable domain is EAGVVQSPRYKIIEKKQPVAFWCNPISGHNTLYWYLQNLGQGPELLIRYENEEAVDDSQLPKDRFSAERLKGVDSTLKIQPAELGDSAVYLCASRQGLGAGNTGELFFGEGSRLTVL.